This T cell receptor beta chain was documented in a study of CD8+CD57+ T cells in acquired aplastic anemia. In the study overall: The average for DNA from sorted CD4+ and CD8+ cells was roughly 3 ug. Broader study findings: Patients and controls shared twenty-nine CD8+ CDR3 sequences.

The TCR beta profiling, which covered VDJ combination and CDR3 sequence, was carried out using genomic DNA as the template. MiXCR, run by TCRdb on the reads, gives a single entry per CDR3 protein. In the table there are around 170,000 distinct CDR3 sequences, around 47% of which are singletons. With regard to this clonotype: The antigen is undetermined.

V was trimmed by 5 bases and J by 1 base, leaving 8 bases between them. Germline-derived CDR1 and CDR2 are SGHVS and FNYEAQ. The CDR3 is made up of 13 amino acids. Flow cytometry had shown expanded CD8+CD57+ cells in the patients chosen for sequencing. Patients uniformly had severe acquired aplastic anemia. The sequenced sample was sorted CD4+, CD8+, or CD8+CD57+ T cells (not recorded which) from PBMCs. The chain uses TRBV7-6 and TRBJ1-1; no firm D call. The TCR originated in a human donor with aplastic anemia. The CDR3 coding sequence is TGTGCCAGCAGCCAGGAGGGGAACACTGAAGCTTTCTTT. This translates into CASSQEGNTEAFF.